The entry below describes one T cell receptor (beta chain). CDR1 is SGHAT, CDR2 FQDESV, per germline (reference sequence). Trimming shortened V by 5 bases and J by 0 bases, and 15 bases separated the two germline ends. The CDR3 has 16 residues. TCRdb independently ran MiXCR on the RACE reads; one entry per CDR3 protein. Of 100,000 or so distinct CDR3 sequences in the sample, roughly a tenth were seen once. The time point is: patch test 1, 2 weeks after DPC sensitization. Treatment here: therapeutic diphenylcyclopropenone sensitization with weekly scalp DPC. In every case, blood was obtained before the patch test was applied. The data stem from a study of human T cells and chemical hapten exposure. About the study: DPC (0.01%) was patch tested on the upper back and read at 6 days.

J is TRBJ2-3 and V is TRBV11-1; TRBD2 might be the D (5 bases). This sequence was found in a man aged 40-50 years with alopecia areata. Some clones in this sample may be carry-over from other donors' samples. This specimen consisted of whole blood, obtained in connection with sensitization to the hapten diphenylcyclopropenone (DPC). The CDR3 reads CASSKLVLPSTDTQYF. The CDR3 region has the DNA TGTGCCAGCAGCAAACTAGTCCTACCTAGCACAGATACGCAGTATTTT.